The clone carrying this T cell receptor (beta chain) was picked up many times. The V gene's germline CDR1 is SGHRS and CDR2 YFSETQ. The CDR3 length is 15 residues. V shed 6 bases, J shed 5 bases, and the junction held 11 bases outside the gene matches. The record originates from a study of T-cell reconstitution after alpha-beta-depleted transplantation in children. During its preparation, the TCRbeta library received unique molecular identifiers. Each CDR3 protein gets one entry after TCRdb re-called the PCR reads with MiXCR. Seen here are about 340,000 distinct CDR3 sequences, about an eighth observed once, and the top ten hold about 3.9%.

This receptor was taken from a human donor who donated a stem cell graft to a child with Fanconi anemia. Sequencing was performed on PBMCs, taken from the stem cell graft. The rearrangement uses TRBV5-1 and TRBJ2-5; TRBD1 matches at 9 bases. Here the CDR3 reads CASTVSTGGPETQYF. The CDR3 DNA reads TGCGCCAGCACCGTATCGACAGGGGGTCCGGAGACCCAGTACTTC.